The rows below give T cell receptor beta chains drawn from one sample of a study of blood T cells in healthy people across ages. One entry per CDR3 protein, called by TCRdb with MiXCR from the 5' RACE reads. The data contain approximately 1,700,000 distinct CDR3 sequences, about two fifths of them singletons. Sequencing input: blood. These TCRs come from a human donor in good health. CDR3s include the opening cysteine and the closing phenylalanine or tryptophan. D genes are given only for firm matches. Clone size is not always given. Where it is, it says once, few, many or a class for expanded clones.

j_call clone_size v_call d_call cdr3_length cdr3_aa cdr3_nt
TRBJ2-3 few TRBV7-9 - 16 CASSFITDSSTDTQYF TGTGCCAGCAGCTTTATAACGGACTCTAGCACAGATACGCAGTATTTT
TRBJ2-6 - TRBV4-3 - 17 CASSQGWGMAGANVLTF TGCGCCAGCAGCCAAGGTTGGGGTATGGCTGGGGCCAACGTCCTGACTTTC
TRBJ2-4 few TRBV9 TRBD1 16 CASSPGQGRAKNIQYF TGTGCCAGCAGCCCCGGACAGGGAAGAGCCAAAAACATTCAGTACTTC
TRBJ1-5 - TRBV20-1 TRBD1 13 CSAGDRANQPQHF TGCAGTGCGGGCGACAGGGCGAATCAGCCCCAGCATTTT
TRBJ2-5 - TRBV5-6 - 14 CASSRPWGKETQYF TGTGCCAGCAGCCGCCCCTGGGGAAAAGAGACCCAGTACTTC
TRBJ2-5 - TRBV7-2 TRBD2 17 CASSLLAGALIQETQYF TGTGCCAGCAGCTTGCTAGCGGGGGCCCTGATCCAAGAGACCCAGTACTTC
TRBJ2-1 few TRBV12-3/TRBV12-4 - 13 CASSFYPSDEQFF TGTGCCAGCAGTTTTTATCCGAGCGATGAGCAGTTCTTC
TRBJ1-1 few TRBV12-3/TRBV12-4 TRBD1 14 CASRSDRGFPEAFF TGTGCCAGCAGGAGCGACAGGGGGTTTCCTGAAGCTTTCTTT
TRBJ2-1 few TRBV28 - 14 CASSFRSNYNEQFF TGTGCCAGCAGTTTCAGGAGTAACTACAATGAGCAGTTCTTC
TRBJ2-1 - TRBV29-1 - 14 CSVVGALQDNEQFF TGCAGCGTTGTCGGGGCCCTCCAGGACAATGAGCAGTTCTTC
TRBJ1-1 few TRBV24-1 - 13 CATSDHQNTEAFF TGTGCCACCAGTGATCATCAGAACACTGAAGCTTTCTTT
TRBJ1-3 few TRBV18 - 14 CASSAGNSGNTIYF TGTGCCAGCTCAGCCGGGAACTCTGGAAACACCATATATTTT
TRBJ2-1 - TRBV20-1 - 11 CSARGGDEQFF TGCAGTGCTAGGGGTGGGGATGAGCAGTTCTTC
TRBJ1-5 few TRBV12-3/TRBV12-4 - 14 CASSSQSGDQPQHF TGTGCCAGCAGCTCTCAATCTGGAGATCAGCCCCAGCATTTT
TRBJ1-5 - TRBV6-4 - 13 CASSQSPGQPQHF TGTGCCAGCAGCCAGTCGCCGGGTCAGCCCCAGCATTTT
TRBJ2-7 many TRBV6-5 - 14 CASSYSGDSYEQYF TGTGCCAGCAGTTACTCGGGGGACTCCTACGAGCAGTACTTC
TRBJ1-2 - TRBV3-1 TRBD1 16 CASSPQYTGGTYGYTF TGTGCCAGCAGCCCCCAATACACAGGGGGCACCTATGGCTACACCTTC
TRBJ2-1 few TRBV27 TRBD2 18 CASSPLLLTSGVSSEQFF TGTGCCAGCAGTCCTCTCCTTTTAACTAGCGGGGTCTCGAGTGAGCAGTTCTTC
TRBJ2-1 few TRBV5-5 - 17 CASSHDRQGQIYNEQFF TGTGCCAGCAGCCACGATCGGCAGGGCCAGATTTACAATGAGCAGTTCTTC
TRBJ2-1 - TRBV20-1 TRBD2 20 CSARSAALAGGYTTYNEQFF TGCAGTGCTAGATCCGCCGCCCTAGCGGGGGGATATACTACCTACAATGAGCAGTTCTTC
TRBJ2-3 - TRBV20-1 - 12 CSAPSVTDTQYF TGCAGTGCTCCATCCGTCACAGATACGCAGTATTTT
TRBJ1-4 - TRBV7-2 TRBD1 15 CASSLDRGLSEKLFF TGTGCCAGCAGCTTAGACAGGGGGTTGAGTGAAAAACTGTTTTTT
TRBJ2-7 - TRBV7-2 TRBD1 15 CAGSHQTGGVHEQYF TGTGCCGGCAGCCACCAGACAGGGGGTGTCCACGAGCAGTACTTC
TRBJ1-2 few TRBV6-1 - 14 CASRMGGQDYGYTF TGTGCCAGCAGGATGGGGGGGCAGGACTATGGCTACACCTTC
TRBJ1-1 few TRBV7-2 TRBD1 15 CASSTGQADGTEAFF TGTGCCAGCAGCACAGGACAGGCGGATGGTACTGAAGCTTTCTTT
TRBJ1-1 - TRBV20-1 - 12 CRAAQGATEAFF TGCAGGGCTGCGCAAGGGGCCACTGAAGCTTTCTTT
TRBJ1-1 once TRBV7-3 TRBD1 13 CASSWRQGGEAFF TGTGCCAGCAGCTGGAGACAGGGGGGGGAGGCTTTCTTT
TRBJ2-5 - TRBV6-2/TRBV6-3 - 11 CASSWPETQYF TGTGCCAGCAGTTGGCCGGAGACCCAGTACTTC
TRBJ1-2 once TRBV20-1 - 16 CSARDVSQTVLYGYTF TGCAGTGCTAGAGATGTTAGCCAGACAGTATTGTATGGCTACACCTTC
TRBJ2-6 many TRBV20-1 - 14 CSARRQAGANVLTF TGCAGTGCCCGCCGACAGGCCGGGGCCAACGTCCTGACTTTC
TRBJ2-3 - TRBV28 TRBD2 15 CAREGLAASTDTQYF TGTGCCAGGGAGGGGCTAGCGGCAAGCACAGATACGCAGTATTTT